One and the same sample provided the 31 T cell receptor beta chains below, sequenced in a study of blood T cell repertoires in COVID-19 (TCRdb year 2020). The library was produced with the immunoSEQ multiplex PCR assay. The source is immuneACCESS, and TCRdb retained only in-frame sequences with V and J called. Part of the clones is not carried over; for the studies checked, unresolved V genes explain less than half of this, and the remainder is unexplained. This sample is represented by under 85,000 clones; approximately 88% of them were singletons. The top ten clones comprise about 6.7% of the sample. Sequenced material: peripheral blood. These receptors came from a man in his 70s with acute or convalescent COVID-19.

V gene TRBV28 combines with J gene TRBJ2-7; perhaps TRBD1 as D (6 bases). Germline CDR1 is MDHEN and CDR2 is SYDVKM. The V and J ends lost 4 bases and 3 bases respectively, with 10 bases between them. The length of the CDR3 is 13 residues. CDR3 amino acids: CASSSGAVYEQYF. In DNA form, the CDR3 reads TGTGCCAGCAGTTCAGGGGCGGTCTACGAGCAGTACTTC.

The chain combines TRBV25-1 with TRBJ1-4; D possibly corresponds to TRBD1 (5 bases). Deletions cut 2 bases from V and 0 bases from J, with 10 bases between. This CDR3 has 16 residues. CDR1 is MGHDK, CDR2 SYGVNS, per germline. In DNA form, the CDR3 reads TGTGCCAGCAGTGAACCCGACAGTGCAACTAATGAAAAACTGTTTTTT. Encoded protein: CASSEPDSATNEKLFF.

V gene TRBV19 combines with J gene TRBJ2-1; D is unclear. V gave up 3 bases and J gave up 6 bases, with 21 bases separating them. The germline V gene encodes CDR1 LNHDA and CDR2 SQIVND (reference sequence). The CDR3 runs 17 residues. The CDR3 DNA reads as TGTGCCAGTAGTATGGTGAGTCTCAATGCAAAATTCAATGAGCAGTTCTTC. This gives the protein CASSMVSLNAKFNEQFF.

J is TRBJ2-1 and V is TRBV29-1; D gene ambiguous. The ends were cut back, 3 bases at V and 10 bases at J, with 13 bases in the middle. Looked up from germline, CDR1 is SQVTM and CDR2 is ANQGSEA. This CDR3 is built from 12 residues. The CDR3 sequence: CSVDRSGSEQFF. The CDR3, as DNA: TGCAGCGTTGATCGGTCGGGTTCGGAGCAGTTCTTC.

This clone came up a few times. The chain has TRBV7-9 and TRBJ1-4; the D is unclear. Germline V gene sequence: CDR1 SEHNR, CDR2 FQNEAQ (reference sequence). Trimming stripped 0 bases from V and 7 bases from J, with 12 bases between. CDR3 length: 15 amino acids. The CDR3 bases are TGTGCCAGCAGCTTAGCCGGGGTTTTAGGTGAAAAACTGTTTTTT. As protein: CASSLAGVLGEKLFF.

The chain's CDR3 is CATSDHRGPNQPQHF. The CDR3 nucleotides are TGTGCCACCAGTGACCACAGGGGCCCTAATCAGCCCCAGCATTTT. V gene TRBV24-1 combines with J gene TRBJ1-5; TRBD1 matches at 7 bases. There are 15 residues in the CDR3. Germline-derived CDR1 and CDR2 are KGHDR and SFDVKD. The junction had 6 bases not matched to a gene; V was cut back by 4 bases and J by 4 bases.

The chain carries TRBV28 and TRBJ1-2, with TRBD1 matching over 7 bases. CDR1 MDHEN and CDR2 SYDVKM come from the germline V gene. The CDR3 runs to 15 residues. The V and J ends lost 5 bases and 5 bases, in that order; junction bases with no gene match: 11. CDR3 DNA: TGTGCCAGCAGTCTGGAGATTGGGACAGCGTATGGCTACACCTTC. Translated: CASSLEIGTAYGYTF.

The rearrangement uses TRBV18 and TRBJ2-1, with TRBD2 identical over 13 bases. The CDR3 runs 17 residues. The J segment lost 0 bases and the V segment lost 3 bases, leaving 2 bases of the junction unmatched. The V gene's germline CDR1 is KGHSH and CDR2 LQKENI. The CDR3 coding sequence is TGTGCCAGCTCACCGGGACTAGCGGGGAGCTCCTACAATGAGCAGTTCTTC. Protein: CASSPGLAGSSYNEQFF. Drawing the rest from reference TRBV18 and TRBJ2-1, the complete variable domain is NAGVMQNPRHLVRRRGQEARLRCSPMKGHSHVYWYRQLPEEGLKFMVYLQKENIIDESGMPKERFSAEFPKEGPSILRIQQVVRGDSAAYFCASSPGLAGSSYNEQFFGPGTRLTVL.

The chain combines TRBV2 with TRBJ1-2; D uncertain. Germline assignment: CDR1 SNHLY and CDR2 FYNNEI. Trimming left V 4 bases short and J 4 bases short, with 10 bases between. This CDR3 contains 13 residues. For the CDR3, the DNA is TGTGCCAGCAGTGTTGAGGGAAGCTATGGCTACACCTTC. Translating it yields CASSVEGSYGYTF.

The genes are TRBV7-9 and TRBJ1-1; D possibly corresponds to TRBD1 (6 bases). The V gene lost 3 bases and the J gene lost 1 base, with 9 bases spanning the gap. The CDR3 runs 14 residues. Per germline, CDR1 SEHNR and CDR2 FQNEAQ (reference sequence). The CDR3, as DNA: TGTGCCAGCAGCTTCTCGGGACAGAACACTGAAGCTTTCTTT. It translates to CASSFSGQNTEAFF.

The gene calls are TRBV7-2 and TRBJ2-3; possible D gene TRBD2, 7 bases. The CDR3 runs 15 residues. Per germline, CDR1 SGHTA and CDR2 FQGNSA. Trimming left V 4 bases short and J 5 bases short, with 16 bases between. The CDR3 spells CASSYYGGGRDTQYF. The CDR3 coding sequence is TGTGCCAGCAGCTACTACGGGGGCGGGAGAGATACGCAGTATTTT.

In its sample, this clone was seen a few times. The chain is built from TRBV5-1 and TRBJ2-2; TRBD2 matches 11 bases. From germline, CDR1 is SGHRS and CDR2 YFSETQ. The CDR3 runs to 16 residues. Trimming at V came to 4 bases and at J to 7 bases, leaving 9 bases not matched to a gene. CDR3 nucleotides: TGCGCCAGCAGCGGGGGACTAGCGGCAAGGATCGGGGAGCTGTTTTTT. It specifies CASSGGLAARIGELFF.

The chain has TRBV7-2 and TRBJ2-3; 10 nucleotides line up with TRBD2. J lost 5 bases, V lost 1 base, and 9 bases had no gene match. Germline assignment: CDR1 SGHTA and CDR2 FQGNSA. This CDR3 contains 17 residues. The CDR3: CASSLGSSAGGQDTQYF. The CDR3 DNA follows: TGTGCCAGCAGCTTAGGATCATCAGCGGGGGGGCAAGATACGCAGTATTTT.

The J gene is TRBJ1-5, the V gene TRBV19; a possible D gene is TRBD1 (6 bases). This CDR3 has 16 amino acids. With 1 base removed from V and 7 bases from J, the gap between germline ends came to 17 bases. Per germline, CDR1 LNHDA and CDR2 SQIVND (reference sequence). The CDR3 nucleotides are TGTGCCAGTAGTATAGGTCCTAACAGGGCTGAGCAGCCCCAGCATTTT. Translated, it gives CASSIGPNRAEQPQHF.

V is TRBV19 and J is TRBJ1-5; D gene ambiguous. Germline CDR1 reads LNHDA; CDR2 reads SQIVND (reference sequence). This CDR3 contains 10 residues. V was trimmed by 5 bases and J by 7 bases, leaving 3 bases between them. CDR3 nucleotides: TGTGCCAGTAGTCAACAGCCCCAGCATTTT. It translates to CASSQQPQHF.

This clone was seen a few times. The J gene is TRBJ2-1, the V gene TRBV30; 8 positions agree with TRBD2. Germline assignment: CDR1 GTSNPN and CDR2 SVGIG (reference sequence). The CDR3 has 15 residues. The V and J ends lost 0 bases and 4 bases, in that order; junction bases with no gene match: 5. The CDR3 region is CAWSVGTGGYNEQFF. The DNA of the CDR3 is TGTGCCTGGAGTGTAGGGACGGGGGGGTACAATGAGCAGTTCTTC.

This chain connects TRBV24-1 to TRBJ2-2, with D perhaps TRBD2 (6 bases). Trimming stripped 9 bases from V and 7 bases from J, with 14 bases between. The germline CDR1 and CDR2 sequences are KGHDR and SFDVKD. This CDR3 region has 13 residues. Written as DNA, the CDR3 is TGTGCCACCTCACTAGGAGGGCTCGGGGAGCTGTTTTTT. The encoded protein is CATSLGGLGELFF.

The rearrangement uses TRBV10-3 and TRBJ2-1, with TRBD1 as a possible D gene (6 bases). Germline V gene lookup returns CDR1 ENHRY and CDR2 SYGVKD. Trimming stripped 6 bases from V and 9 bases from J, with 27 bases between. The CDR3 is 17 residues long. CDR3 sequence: CAISGGPGQSAGGEQFF. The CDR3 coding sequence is TGTGCCATCAGCGGAGGCCCGGGACAAAGTGCTGGAGGTGAGCAGTTCTTC.

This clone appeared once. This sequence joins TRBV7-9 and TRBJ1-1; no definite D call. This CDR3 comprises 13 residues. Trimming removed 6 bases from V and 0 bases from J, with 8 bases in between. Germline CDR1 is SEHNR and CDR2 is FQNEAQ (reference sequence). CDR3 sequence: CASSEGMNTEAFF. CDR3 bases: TGTGCCAGCAGTGAGGGAATGAACACTGAAGCTTTCTTT.

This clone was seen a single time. The CDR3 region has the DNA TGTGCCAGTAGTACCTCAGAGTTGGGCCACACAGATACGCAGTATTTT. Protein product: CASSTSELGHTDTQYF. The chain employs TRBV19 and TRBJ2-3; D gene ambiguous. The CDR3 has 16 amino acids. The germline CDR1 and CDR2 sequences are LNHDA and SQIVND (reference sequence). Trimming took 4 bases from V and 2 from J, leaving 16 bases between them.

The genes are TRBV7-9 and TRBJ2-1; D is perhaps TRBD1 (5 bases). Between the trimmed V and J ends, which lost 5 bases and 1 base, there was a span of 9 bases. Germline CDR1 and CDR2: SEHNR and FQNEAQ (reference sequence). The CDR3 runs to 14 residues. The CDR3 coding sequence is TGTGCCAGCAGCACCAGGGTTTCCTACAATGAGCAGTTCTTC. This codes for CASSTRVSYNEQFF.

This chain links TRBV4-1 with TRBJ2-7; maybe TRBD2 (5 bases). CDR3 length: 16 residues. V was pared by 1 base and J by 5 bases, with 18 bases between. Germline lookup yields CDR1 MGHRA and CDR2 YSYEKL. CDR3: CASSQGRTGLLNEQYF. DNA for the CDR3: TGCGCCAGCAGCCAAGGACGAACCGGACTTTTGAACGAGCAGTACTTC.

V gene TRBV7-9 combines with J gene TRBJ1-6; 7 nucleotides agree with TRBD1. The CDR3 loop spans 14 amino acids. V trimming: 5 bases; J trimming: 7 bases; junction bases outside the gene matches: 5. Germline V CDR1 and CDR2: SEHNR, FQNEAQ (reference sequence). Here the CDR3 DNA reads TGTGCCAGCAGCCCCGGACAGGAAAATTCACCCCTCCACTTT. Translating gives CASSPGQENSPLHF.

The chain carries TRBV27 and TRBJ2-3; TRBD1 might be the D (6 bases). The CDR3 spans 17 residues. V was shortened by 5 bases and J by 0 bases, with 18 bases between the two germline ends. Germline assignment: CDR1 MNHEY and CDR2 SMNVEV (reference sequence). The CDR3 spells CASSLMTGGGSTDTQYF. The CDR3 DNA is TGTGCCAGCAGTCTGATGACAGGTGGTGGGAGCACAGATACGCAGTATTTT.

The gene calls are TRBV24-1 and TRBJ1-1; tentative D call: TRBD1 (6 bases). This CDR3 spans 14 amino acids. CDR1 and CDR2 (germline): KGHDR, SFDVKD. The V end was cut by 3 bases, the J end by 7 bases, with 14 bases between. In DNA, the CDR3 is TGTGCCACCAGTGATCGAACAGGGCTGCGTGAAGCTTTCTTT. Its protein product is CATSDRTGLREAFF.

Here the CDR3 reads CASSGTNEKLFF. As DNA, the CDR3 is TGCGCCAGCAGTGGGACAAATGAAAAACTGTTTTTT. The genes are TRBV10-1 and TRBJ1-4; D is possibly TRBD1 (5 bases). The germline V and J ends were trimmed by 4 bases and 5 bases, with 5 bases remaining between them. Germline V gene data show CDR1 as WNHNN and CDR2 as SYGVQD (reference sequence). CDR3 length: 12 amino acids.

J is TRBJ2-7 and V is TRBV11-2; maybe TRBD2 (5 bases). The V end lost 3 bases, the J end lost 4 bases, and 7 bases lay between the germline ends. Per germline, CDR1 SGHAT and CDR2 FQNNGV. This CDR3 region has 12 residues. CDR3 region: CASSLSGYEQYF. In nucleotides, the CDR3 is TGTGCCAGCAGCTTGAGCGGTTACGAGCAGTACTTC.

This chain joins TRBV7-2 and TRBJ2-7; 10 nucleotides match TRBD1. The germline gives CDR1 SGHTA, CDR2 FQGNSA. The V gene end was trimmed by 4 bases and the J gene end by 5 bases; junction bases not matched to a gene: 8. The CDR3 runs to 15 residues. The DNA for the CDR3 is TGTGCCAGCAGCTCTCGACAGGGGGCTTTCGACGAGCAGTACTTC. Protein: CASSSRQGAFDEQYF.

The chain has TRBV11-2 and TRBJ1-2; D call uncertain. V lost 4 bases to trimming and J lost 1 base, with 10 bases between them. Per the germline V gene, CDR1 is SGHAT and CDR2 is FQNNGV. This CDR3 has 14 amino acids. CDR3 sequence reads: CASSSLQSNYGYTF. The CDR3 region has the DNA TGTGCCAGCAGCTCCCTACAGAGTAACTATGGCTACACCTTC.

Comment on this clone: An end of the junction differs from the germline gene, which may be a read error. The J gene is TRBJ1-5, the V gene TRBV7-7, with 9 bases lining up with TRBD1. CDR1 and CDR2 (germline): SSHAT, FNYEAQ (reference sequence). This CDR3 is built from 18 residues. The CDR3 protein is CASSSGQGGPRDNQPQHF. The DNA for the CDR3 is TGTGCTAGCAGCTCGGGACAGGGAGGGCCTAGGGACAATCAGCCCCAGCATTTT.

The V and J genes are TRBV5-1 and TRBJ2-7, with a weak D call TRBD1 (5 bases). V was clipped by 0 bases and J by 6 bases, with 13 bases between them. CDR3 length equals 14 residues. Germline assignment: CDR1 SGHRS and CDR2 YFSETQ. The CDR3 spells CASSLVQGSVEQYF. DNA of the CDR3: TGCGCCAGCAGCTTGGTTCAGGGATCGGTCGAGCAGTACTTC.